This entry lists 27 T cell receptor beta chains sequenced from one sample in a study of T cell repertoires in cytomegalovirus infection. These receptors lack a known antigen. TCRdb re-called the reads with MiXCR, one entry per CDR3 protein. The data contain some 500,000 distinct CDR3 sequences, 40% of them seen just once; the ten biggest clones take up about 48%. The sample consisted of cultured PBMCs, taken from culture after CMV antigen stimulation. The receptors originated from a human donor in good health (CMV status not recorded). Some clones in this sample may be carry-over from other donors' samples.

The CDR3 protein is CASTGGAGYTF. CDR3 nucleotide sequence: TGTGCCAGCACCGGGGGGGCGGGCTACACCTTC. This chain joins TRBV6-5 and TRBJ1-2; D perhaps matches TRBD1 (6 bases). This CDR3 region has 11 residues. Trimming took off 7 bases at V and 8 bases at J, with 11 bases between the two ends. Germline V gene lookup returns CDR1 MNHEY and CDR2 SVGAGI.

The CDR3 region has the DNA TGTGCCAGCAGCTTACCTGGGGCCAACGTCCTGACTTTC. It yields the protein CASSLPGANVLTF. The rearrangement joins TRBV7-9 to TRBJ2-6; D gene uncertain. Germline V lookup: CDR1 SEHNR, CDR2 FQNEAQ (reference sequence). Trimming cost V 2 bases and J 2 bases, with 1 base left between them. The CDR3 loop spans 13 amino acids.

This clonotype was counted only a few times. The chain recombines TRBV7-2 with TRBJ2-3; the D gene is possibly TRBD2 (6 bases). The CDR3 length is 17 residues. The germline gives CDR1 SGHTA, CDR2 FQGNSA. Trimming left V 5 bases short and J 2 bases short, with 20 bases between. The CDR3 here is CASSPPLGSRDTDTQYF. CDR3 DNA: TGTGCCAGCAGCCCCCCCCTAGGGTCGCGGGACACAGATACGCAGTATTTT.

The V gene is TRBV19, the J gene TRBJ2-5; no clear D gene. The CDR3 contains 13 residues. CDR1 and CDR2 (germline): LNHDA, SQIVND (reference sequence). V lost 5 bases, J lost 0 bases, and 7 bases lay in between. The CDR3 reads CASSLNNQETQYF. In DNA, the CDR3 is TGTGCCAGTAGTCTGAACAACCAAGAGACCCAGTACTTC.

This clonotype was counted only a few times. The J gene is TRBJ1-5, the V gene TRBV18; no definite D call. The germline V gene has CDR1 KGHSH and CDR2 LQKENI. Trimming removed 1 base at V and 7 bases at J, with 11 bases between. The CDR3 loop spans 14 amino acids. DNA for the CDR3: TGTGCCAGCTCACCACAGGGCTCGGGGCAGCCCCAGCATTTT. This translates into CASSPQGSGQPQHF.

J is TRBJ2-4 and V is TRBV10-3; a weak D match, TRBD1 (5 bases). This CDR3 is built from 20 residues. Trimming took 2 bases from V and 0 from J, leaving 23 bases between them. Germline loops: CDR1 ENHRY, CDR2 SYGVKD. The CDR3 bases are TGTGCCATCAGTGAGGGGGCAGGCCGAGTTAGCAGCCTAGCCAAAAACATTCAGTACTTC. Its translation: CAISEGAGRVSSLAKNIQYF.

This clonotype was observed once. The rearrangement uses TRBV28 and TRBJ1-2, with D hard to call. Germline CDR1 reads MDHEN; CDR2 reads SYDVKM. V was clipped by 7 bases and J by 2 bases, with 11 bases between them. The CDR3 runs 13 residues. DNA for the CDR3: TGTGCCAGCAACGGACGCAAAAACTATGGCTACACCTTC. Translating it yields CASNGRKNYGYTF.

This rearrangement joins TRBV20-1 to TRBJ2-7; 7 bases fit TRBD2. Trimming at V came to 0 bases and at J to 6 bases, leaving 11 bases not matched to a gene. The CDR3 totals 15 residues. Germline CDR1 and CDR2: DFQATT and SNEGSKA (reference sequence). The DNA of the CDR3 is TGCAGTGCTAGAGACTCGAGGGGAGGGAGGCGCGAGCAGTACTTC. Protein: CSARDSRGGRREQYF.

In this sample, this clonotype turned up a few times. The chain uses TRBV4-3 and TRBJ1-1; a possible D gene is TRBD1 (5 bases). The CDR3 has 14 amino acids. Trimming removed 1 base at V and 3 bases at J, with 9 bases between. Per the germline V gene, CDR1 is LGHNA and CDR2 is YSLEER. This CDR3 reads CASSQGLGDTEAFF. DNA for the CDR3: TGCGCCAGCAGCCAAGGATTGGGGGACACTGAAGCTTTCTTT.

This chain joins TRBV27 and TRBJ2-7; maybe TRBD2 (6 bases). CDR1 is MNHEY and CDR2 is SMNVEV in the germline V gene (reference sequence). With 11 bases removed from V and 7 bases from J, the gap between germline ends came to 9 bases. The CDR3 length is 9 residues. The CDR3 loop reads CASGEEQYF. In nucleotides, the CDR3 is TGTGCCTCGGGGGAGGAGCAGTACTTC.

At least ten counts were recorded for this clonotype. The chain combines TRBV7-7 with TRBJ2-2, with D hard to call. Germline values: CDR1 SSHAT, CDR2 FNYEAQ (reference sequence). The CDR3 sequence is 13 residues long. Trimming pared 1 base from V and 6 bases from J, leaving 6 bases between. The CDR3 reads CASSLVSAGELFF. The CDR3 bases are TGTGCCAGCAGCTTAGTGAGCGCCGGGGAGCTGTTTTTT.

The chain couples TRBV7-8 to TRBJ2-5, with TRBD1 matching over 9 bases. The V segment lost 2 bases and the J segment 3 bases; nucleotides outside the gene matches: 22. Germline assignment: CDR1 SGHVS and CDR2 FQNEAQ. This CDR3 is built from 21 residues. This CDR3 is CASSLIRGDRETHNKKETQYF. The CDR3 bases are TGTGCCAGCAGCTTAATCCGTGGGGACAGGGAGACTCACAACAAAAAAGAGACCCAGTACTTC.

This clonotype was found a few times. The gene calls are TRBV20-1 and TRBJ2-1; perhaps TRBD2 as D (6 bases). CDR3 length: 12 amino acids. Germline assignment: CDR1 DFQATT and CDR2 SNEGSKA (reference sequence). CDR3 bases: TGCAGGGTTGGGGGGTCCCACAATGAGCAGTTCTTC. As protein: CRVGGSHNEQFF.

V usage is TRBV19 and J usage is TRBJ2-1; 8 bases are a match to TRBD2. Germline V gene lookup returns CDR1 LNHDA and CDR2 SQIVND (reference sequence). The CDR3 covers 13 residues. J was trimmed by 10 bases and V by 5 bases; bases with no gene match: 7. The CDR3 loop reads CASSPGGLLEQFF. In DNA, the CDR3 is TGTGCCAGTAGTCCGGGAGGGCTCCTGGAGCAGTTCTTC.

The V gene is TRBV7-9, the J gene TRBJ1-5; 10 bases fit TRBD1. This CDR3 has 16 amino acids. With V trimmed by 3 bases and J by 2 bases, 4 bases remained unmatched. Germline V gene data show CDR1 as SEHNR and CDR2 as FQNEAQ (reference sequence). CDR3: CASSLTGGAGNQPQHF. The CDR3 DNA is TGTGCCAGCAGCTTGACAGGGGGCGCGGGCAATCAGCCCCAGCATTTT.

This clonotype was picked up a small number of times. The rearrangement joins TRBV5-4 to TRBJ1-5; tentative D call: TRBD1 (5 bases). CDR3 size: 14 residues. Trimming shortened V by 5 bases and J by 5 bases, and 14 bases separated the two germline ends. The V gene's germline CDR1 is SGHNT and CDR2 YYREEE (reference sequence). For the CDR3, the DNA is TGTGCCAGCAGATCCTGGGACGAGGATCAGCCCCAGCATTTT. Protein sequence: CASRSWDEDQPQHF.

V gene TRBV7-9 combines with J gene TRBJ1-4; 8 nucleotides agree with TRBD1. CDR3 length equals 15 residues. Trimming took 4 bases from V and 5 from J; bases not matched to a gene: 6. Germline V gene lookup returns CDR1 SEHNR and CDR2 FQNEAQ (reference sequence). The CDR3 sequence is CASSYQGAMNEKLFF. CDR3 DNA: TGTGCCAGCAGCTATCAGGGGGCAATGAATGAAAAACTGTTTTTT. Full variable domain (remainder filled in from reference TRBV7-9 and TRBJ1-4): DTGVSQNPRHKITKRGQNVTFRCDPISEHNRLYWYRQTLGQGPEFLTYFQNEAQLEKSRLLSDRFSAERPKGSFSTLEIQRTEQGDSAMYLCASSYQGAMNEKLFFGSGTQLSVL.

V gene TRBV7-9 combines with J gene TRBJ2-7; perhaps D is TRBD1 or TRBD2 (5 bases each). Germline values: CDR1 SEHNR, CDR2 FQNEAQ (reference sequence). CDR3 length: 14 residues. The V and J ends lost 3 bases and 6 bases respectively, with 15 bases between them. DNA for the CDR3: TGTGCCAGCAGCTTGGTAGGTGAGGGGCGCGAGCAGTACTTC. Its translation is CASSLVGEGREQYF.

In this sample, this clonotype turned up a few times. The chain employs TRBV29-1 and TRBJ2-3; the match to TRBD2 covers 9 bases. The V segment lost 7 bases and the J segment 5 bases; nucleotides outside the gene matches: 19. Germline lookup yields CDR1 SQVTM and CDR2 ANQGSEA. This CDR3 is built from 17 residues. CDR3 coding DNA: TGCAGCGCCCAACCGCGACTAGCGGCCCTCCGGGAAGATACGCAGTATTTT. Translated, it gives CSAQPRLAALREDTQYF.

This clonotype was counted at least ten times. The chain links TRBV7-2 to TRBJ2-7; 7 nucleotides match TRBD2. CDR1 is SGHTA and CDR2 is FQGNSA in the germline V gene. V lost 2 bases, J lost 0 bases, and 10 bases stayed unmatched. The CDR3 sequence is 17 residues long. DNA of the CDR3: TGTGCCAGCAGCTTATGGGAGGGCCGTGTGAGCTCCTACGAGCAGTACTTC. Residues: CASSLWEGRVSSYEQYF. The variable domain in full, completed from reference TRBV7-2 and TRBJ2-7, reads GAGVSQSPSNKVTEKGKDVELRCDPISGHTALYWYRQSLGQGLEFLIYFQGNSAPDKSGLPSDRFSAERTGGSVSTLTIQRTQQEDSAVYLCASSLWEGRVSSYEQYFGPGTRLTVT.

In its sample, this clonotype was seen a few times. The chain carries TRBV6-1 and TRBJ2-1; D is unresolved. V shed 6 bases and J shed 0 bases, with 15 bases lying between them. The CDR3 runs to 16 residues. Germline assignment: CDR1 MNHNS and CDR2 SASEGT. The chain's CDR3 is CASRKSLTSSYNEQFF. The CDR3 DNA reads as TGTGCCAGCAGAAAATCTTTGACGAGCTCCTACAATGAGCAGTTCTTC.

The chain's CDR3 is CASSLQGNQETQYF. CDR3 bases: TGTGCCAGCTCACTACAGGGGAACCAAGAGACCCAGTACTTC. The gene calls are TRBV18 and TRBJ2-5; the match to TRBD1 covers 7 bases. The junction had 2 bases not matched to a gene; V was cut back by 4 bases and J by 0 bases. This CDR3 comprises 14 residues. Germline assignment: CDR1 KGHSH and CDR2 LQKENI.

The chain employs TRBV10-3 and TRBJ1-1, with 9 bases identical to TRBD1. CDR3 length: 13 residues. V gave up 10 bases and J gave up 1 base; unmatched junction bases: 4. Germline CDR1 reads ENHRY; CDR2 reads SYGVKD. The CDR3 DNA is TGTGCCACCGGGACAGGGCGGAACACTGAAGCTTTCTTT. Translated, it gives CATGTGRNTEAFF.

This chain connects TRBV12-3 or TRBV12-4 to TRBJ1-1; 8 bases are a match to TRBD1. The CDR3 runs 14 residues. V dropped 6 bases and J dropped 7; count of bases not matched to a gene: 10. The CDR3 spells CASSPLDRGGEAFF. The CDR3 coding sequence is TGTGCCAGCAGCCCTCTAGACAGGGGCGGTGAAGCTTTCTTT.

The rearrangement links TRBV30 to TRBJ1-2; 9 positions agree with TRBD1. The J segment lost 7 bases and the V segment lost 7 bases, leaving 7 bases of the junction unmatched. CDR3 length equals 12 residues. Germline values: CDR1 GTSNPN, CDR2 SVGIG (reference sequence). The CDR3 sequence: CAFGQGNGGYTF. The CDR3 DNA reads as TGTGCCTTCGGACAGGGGAACGGTGGCTACACCTTC. The complete variable domain, with remaining parts taken from reference TRBV30 and TRBJ1-2, reads SQTIHQWPATLVQPVGSPLSLECTVEGTSNPNLYWYRQAAGRGLQLLFYSVGIGQISSEVPQNLSASRPQDRQFILSSKKLLLSDSGFYLCAFGQGNGGYTFGSGTRLTVV.

This clonotype was observed many times. The J gene is TRBJ2-1, the V gene TRBV7-2; unclear D gene. This CDR3 region has 14 residues. Deletions cut 5 bases from V and 6 bases from J, with 14 bases between. The germline V gene has CDR1 SGHTA and CDR2 FQGNSA. The CDR3: CASSPRWGSNEQFF. The CDR3 DNA sequence: TGTGCCAGCAGCCCCAGATGGGGAAGCAATGAGCAGTTCTTC.

The chain joins TRBV5-5 to TRBJ2-3; D might be TRBD1 (5 bases). V was cut by 4 bases and J by 6 bases, with 18 bases left in between. CDR1 and CDR2 from the germline V gene are SGHKS and YYEKEE (reference sequence). The CDR3 loop spans 15 amino acids. The CDR3 region has the DNA TGTGCCAGCAGCGTCAGTGTGGGGCGGCCTGATACGCAGTATTTT. Translated, it gives CASSVSVGRPDTQYF.